The source of this TCR beta chain is a study of blood T cell repertoires in COVID-19. The germline V gene encodes CDR1 MNHEY and CDR2 SMNVEV (reference sequence). V was clipped by 7 bases and J by 6 bases; unmatched bases: 5. The CDR3 consists of 12 residues. TCRdb's copy holds only in-frame clones and misses some; the assay was immunoSEQ multiplex PCR. Here the sample spans some 70,000 clones, approximately 80% being singletons. The chain carries TRBV27 and TRBJ2-7; TRBD2 matches 8 bases. The sequenced material came from peripheral blood. This clonotype was obtained from a man in his fifties or sixties with COVID-19, enrolled during active disease. CDR3 residues: CASKERESEQYF. CDR3 nucleotides: TGTGCCAGCAAAGAGCGGGAGAGCGAGCAGTACTTC.